One and the same sample provided the 9 T cell receptor beta chains below, sequenced in a study of shared clonotypes between healthy human individuals. The table came from immunoSEQ multiplex PCR; TCRdb's copy has only in-frame clones and leaves some out. The profile shows roughly 2.6 million clones, around 90% of them singletons. Sequenced material: naive CD4+ T cells sorted from blood. Subset described: CD45RA+ positively selected. Source of these receptors: a man between 18 and 29 years old in good health.

The gene calls are TRBV11-2 and TRBJ1-1, with D maybe TRBD1 (6 bases). The CDR3 extends over 17 amino acids. Deletions cut 1 base from V and 0 bases from J, with 15 bases between. The germline CDR1 and CDR2 sequences are SGHAT and FQNNGV. CDR3 coding DNA: TGTGCCAGCAGCTTAGCGTCCCTACAGGGTATGAACACTGAAGCTTTCTTT. Translating it yields CASSLASLQGMNTEAFF.

The chain carries TRBV5-1 and TRBJ2-2; weak D call: TRBD1 (7 bases). Trimming left V 0 bases short and J 5 bases short, with 14 bases between. Germline values: CDR1 SGHRS, CDR2 YFSETQ. The CDR3 runs to 16 residues. The CDR3 DNA sequence: TGCGCCAGCAGCTTGGCCCCGGCAGGGGGGACCGGGGAGCTGTTTTTT. This gives the protein CASSLAPAGGTGELFF.

To note about this clone: This same CDR3 is encoded by further DNA sequences in the sample. The chain uses TRBV7-9 and TRBJ2-1, with 10 bases aligning to TRBD2. V was clipped by 8 bases and J by 0 bases; unmatched bases: 1. The germline gives CDR1 SEHNR, CDR2 FQNEAQ (reference sequence). The CDR3 totals 14 residues. CDR3 bases: TGTGCCAGCTCTAGCGGGAGCTCCTACAATGAGCAGTTCTTC. Protein sequence: CASSSGSSYNEQFF. Filled out from reference TRBV7-9 and TRBJ2-1, the complete variable domain reads DTGVSQNPRHKITKRGQNVTFRCDPISEHNRLYWYRQTLGQGPEFLTYFQNEAQLEKSRLLSDRFSAERPKGSFSTLEIQRTEQGDSAMYLCASSSGSSYNEQFFGPGTRLTVL.

The V call is TRBV28, the J call TRBJ1-1; D is possibly TRBD1 (6 bases). Trimming shortened V by 6 bases and J by 4 bases, and 15 bases separated the two germline ends. The CDR3 length is 14 residues. The V gene's germline CDR1 is MDHEN and CDR2 SYDVKM. CDR3 amino acids: CASSLQGKGTEAFF. The DNA for the CDR3 is TGTGCCAGCAGCTTACAGGGTAAAGGCACTGAAGCTTTCTTT.

J is TRBJ2-1 and V is TRBV5-6; 11 bases map to TRBD2. This CDR3 is built from 16 residues. CDR1 is SGHDT and CDR2 is YYEEEE in the germline V gene. J gave up 4 bases and V 2 bases, and 5 bases lay outside the gene matches. This chain's CDR3 is CASSFQTSGAYNEQFF. CDR3 nucleotides: TGTGCCAGCAGCTTCCAGACTAGCGGGGCGTACAATGAGCAGTTCTTC.

The chain has TRBV7-8 and TRBJ1-4; the match to TRBD1 covers 9 bases. Per germline, CDR1 SGHVS and CDR2 FQNEAQ. The CDR3 runs to 14 residues. The V and J ends lost 4 bases and 7 bases, in that order; junction bases with no gene match: 4. CDR3 residues: CASSSGQGGEKLFF. In DNA form, the CDR3 reads TGTGCCAGCAGCTCGGGACAGGGAGGTGAAAAACTGTTTTTT.

The V and J genes are TRBV7-4 and TRBJ2-7; 7 bases are shared with TRBD1. This CDR3 spans 18 amino acids. J lost 0 bases, V lost 5 bases, and 16 bases had no gene match. Germline CDR1 SGHVT, CDR2 SQSDAQ. CDR3 region: CASSPFGRGSPSSYEQYF. The CDR3 DNA sequence: TGTGCCAGCAGCCCGTTCGGCAGGGGGTCCCCCAGCTCCTACGAGCAGTACTTC. The full variable domain, in which reference TRBV7-4 and TRBJ2-7 provide the parts outside the CDR3, is GAGVSQSPRYKVAKRGRDVALRCDSISGHVTLYWYRQTLGQGSEVLTYSQSDAQRDKSGRPSGRFSAERPERSVSTLKIQRTEQGDSAVYLCASSPFGRGSPSSYEQYFGPGTRLTVT.

The chain uses TRBV5-4 and TRBJ1-1; TRBD1 agrees at 7 bases. This CDR3 is 15 amino acids long. J was trimmed by 1 base and V by 5 bases; bases with no gene match: 8. CDR1 and CDR2 from the germline V gene are SGHNT and YYREEE (reference sequence). The chain's CDR3 is CASSSGRTGNTEAFF. DNA for the CDR3: TGTGCCAGCAGTTCGGGTCGGACAGGGAACACTGAAGCTTTCTTT.

This clone was seen a single time. The V and J genes are TRBV7-2 and TRBJ2-1; possible D gene TRBD2, 6 bases. The length of the CDR3 is 12 residues. With 4 bases removed from V and 10 bases from J, the gap between germline ends came to 11 bases. Germline V gene lookup returns CDR1 SGHTA and CDR2 FQGNSA. CDR3 nucleotide sequence: TGTGCCAGCAGCTCCGGGACTGCGGAGCAGTTCTTC. It yields the protein CASSSGTAEQFF.